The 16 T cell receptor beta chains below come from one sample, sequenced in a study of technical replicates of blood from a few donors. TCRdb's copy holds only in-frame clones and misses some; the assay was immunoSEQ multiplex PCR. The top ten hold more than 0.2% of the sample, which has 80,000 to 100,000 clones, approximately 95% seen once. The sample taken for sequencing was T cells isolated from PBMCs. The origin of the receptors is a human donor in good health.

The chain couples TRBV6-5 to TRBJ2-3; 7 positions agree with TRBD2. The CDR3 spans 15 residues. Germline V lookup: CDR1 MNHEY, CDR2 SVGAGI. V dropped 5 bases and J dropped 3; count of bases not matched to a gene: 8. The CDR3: CASSALAGVTDTQYF. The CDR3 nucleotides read TGTGCCAGCAGTGCGCTTGCGGGAGTAACAGATACGCAGTATTTT.

The CDR3 DNA reads as TGTGCCAGCAGCTTAGGGCAGGGGAATTTCGGCTACACCTTC. Protein product: CASSLGQGNFGYTF. The gene calls are TRBV13 and TRBJ1-2; a weak D match, TRBD1 (6 bases). V dropped 0 bases and J dropped 8 bases, with 13 bases sitting between them. This CDR3 spans 14 amino acids. The germline V gene has CDR1 PRHDT and CDR2 FYEKMQ (reference sequence).

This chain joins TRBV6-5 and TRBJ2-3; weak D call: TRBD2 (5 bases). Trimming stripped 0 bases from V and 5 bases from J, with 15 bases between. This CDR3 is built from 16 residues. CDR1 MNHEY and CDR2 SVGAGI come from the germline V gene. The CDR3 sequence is CASSYSGERAVDTQYF. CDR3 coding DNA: TGTGCCAGCAGTTACTCGGGAGAGCGAGCAGTAGATACGCAGTATTTT.

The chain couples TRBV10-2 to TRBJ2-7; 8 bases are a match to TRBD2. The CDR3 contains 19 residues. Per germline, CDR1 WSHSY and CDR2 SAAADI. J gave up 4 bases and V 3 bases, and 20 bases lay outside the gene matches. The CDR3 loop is CASSDPGTSRSSVPYEQYF. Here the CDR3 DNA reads TGCGCCAGCAGTGACCCCGGGACTAGTAGGAGCTCAGTACCTTACGAGCAGTACTTC.

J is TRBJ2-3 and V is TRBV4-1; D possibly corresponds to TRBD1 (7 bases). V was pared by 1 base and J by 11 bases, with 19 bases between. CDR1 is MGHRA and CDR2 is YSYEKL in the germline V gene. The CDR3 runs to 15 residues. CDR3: CASSQGLPGQGGQYF. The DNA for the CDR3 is TGCGCCAGCAGCCAAGGGTTGCCGGGGCAGGGGGGGCAGTATTTT.

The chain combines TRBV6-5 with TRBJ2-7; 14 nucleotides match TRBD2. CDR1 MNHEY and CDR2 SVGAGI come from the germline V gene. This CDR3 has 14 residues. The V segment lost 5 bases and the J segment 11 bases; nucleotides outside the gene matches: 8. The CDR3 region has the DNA TGTGCCAGCAGTCCCGGGACTAGCGGGAGTAGTGAGTACTTC. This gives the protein CASSPGTSGSSEYF.

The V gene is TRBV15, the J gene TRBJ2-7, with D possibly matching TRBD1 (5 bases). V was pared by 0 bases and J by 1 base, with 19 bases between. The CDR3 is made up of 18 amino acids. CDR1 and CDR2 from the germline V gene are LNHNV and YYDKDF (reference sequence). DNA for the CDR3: TGTGCCACCAGCAGAGATCGGTCTGGGGCTACTATATCCTACGAGCAGTACTTC. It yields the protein CATSRDRSGATISYEQYF.

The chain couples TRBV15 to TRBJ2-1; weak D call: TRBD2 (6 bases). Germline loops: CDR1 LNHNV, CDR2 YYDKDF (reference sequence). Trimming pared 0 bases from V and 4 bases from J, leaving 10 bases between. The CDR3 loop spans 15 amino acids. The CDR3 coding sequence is TGTGCCACCAGCAGAGACTTCGGGAGTTACAATGAGCAGTTCTTC. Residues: CATSRDFGSYNEQFF.

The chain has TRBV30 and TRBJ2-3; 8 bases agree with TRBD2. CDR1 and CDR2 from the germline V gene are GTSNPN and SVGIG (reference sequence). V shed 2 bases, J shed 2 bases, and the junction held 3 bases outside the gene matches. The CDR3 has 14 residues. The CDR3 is CAWSIGGATDTQYF. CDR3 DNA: TGTGCCTGGAGTATCGGGGGGGCCACAGATACGCAGTATTTT.

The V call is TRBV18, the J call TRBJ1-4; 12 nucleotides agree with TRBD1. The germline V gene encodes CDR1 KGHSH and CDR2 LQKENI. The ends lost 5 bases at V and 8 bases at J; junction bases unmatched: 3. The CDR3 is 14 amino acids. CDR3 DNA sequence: TGTGCCAGCTCAGCGGGACAGGGGGCGGAAAAACTGTTTTTT. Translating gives CASSAGQGAEKLFF. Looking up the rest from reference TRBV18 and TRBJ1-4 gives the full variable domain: NAGVMQNPRHLVRRRGQEARLRCSPMKGHSHVYWYRQLPEEGLKFMVYLQKENIIDESGMPKERFSAEFPKEGPSILRIQQVVRGDSAAYFCASSAGQGAEKLFFGSGTQLSVL.

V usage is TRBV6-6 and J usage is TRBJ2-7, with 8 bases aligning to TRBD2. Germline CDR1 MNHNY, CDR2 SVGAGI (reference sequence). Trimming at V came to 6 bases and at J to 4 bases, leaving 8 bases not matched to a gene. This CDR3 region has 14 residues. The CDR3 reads CASRKGGGSYEQYF. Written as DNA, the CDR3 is TGTGCCAGCAGAAAAGGCGGGGGGTCGTACGAGCAGTACTTC.

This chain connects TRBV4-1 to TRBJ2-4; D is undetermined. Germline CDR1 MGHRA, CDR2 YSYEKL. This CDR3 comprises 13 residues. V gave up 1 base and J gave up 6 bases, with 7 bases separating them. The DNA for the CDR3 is TGCGCCAGCAGCCAAGGTGCAGGAAACATTCAGTACTTC. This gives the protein CASSQGAGNIQYF.

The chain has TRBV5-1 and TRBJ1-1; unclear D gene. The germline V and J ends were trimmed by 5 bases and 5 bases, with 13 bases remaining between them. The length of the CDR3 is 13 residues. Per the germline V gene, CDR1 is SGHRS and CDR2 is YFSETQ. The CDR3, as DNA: TGCGCCAGCAGGATGGAGGCGCGGACTGAAGCTTTCTTT. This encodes CASRMEARTEAFF.

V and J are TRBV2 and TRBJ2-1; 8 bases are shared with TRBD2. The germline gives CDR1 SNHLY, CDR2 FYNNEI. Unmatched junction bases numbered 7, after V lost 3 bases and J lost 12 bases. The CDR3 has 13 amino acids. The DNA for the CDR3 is TGTGCCAGCAGTGATAGGGTTCTAGCGGGGCAGTTCTTC. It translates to CASSDRVLAGQFF.

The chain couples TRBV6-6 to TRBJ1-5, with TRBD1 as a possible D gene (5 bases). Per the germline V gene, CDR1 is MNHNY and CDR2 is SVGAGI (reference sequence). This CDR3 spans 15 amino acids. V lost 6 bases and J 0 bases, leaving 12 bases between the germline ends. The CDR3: CASRDTQVSNQPQHF. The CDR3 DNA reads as TGTGCCAGCAGGGACACACAGGTTAGCAATCAGCCCCAGCATTTT.

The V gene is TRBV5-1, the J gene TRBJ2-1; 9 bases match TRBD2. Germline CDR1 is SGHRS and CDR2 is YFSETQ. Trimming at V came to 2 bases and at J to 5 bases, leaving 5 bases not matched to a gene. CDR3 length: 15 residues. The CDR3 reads CASSFSGSLNNEQFF. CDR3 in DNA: TGCGCCAGCAGCTTTAGCGGGAGTCTGAACAATGAGCAGTTCTTC. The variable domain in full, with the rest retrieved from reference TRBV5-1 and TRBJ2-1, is KAGVTQTPRYLIKTRGQQVTLSCSPISGHRSVSWYQQTPGQGLQFLFEYFSETQRNKGNFPGRFSGRQFSNSRSEMNVSTLELGDSALYLCASSFSGSLNNEQFFGPGTRLTVL.